The 14 T cell receptor beta chains presented below share a single source sample, sequenced in a study of T cells of healthy individuals. TCRdb re-called the 5' RACE reads through MiXCR, storing one row per CDR3 protein. The sample comprises nearly 100,000 distinct CDR3 sequences, about 16% of which are singletons, and 6.2% rests with the top ten. The origin of the receptors is a human donor in good health.

This clonotype was counted many times. The V and J genes are TRBV24-1 and TRBJ1-2, with unresolved D. The CDR3 has 14 residues. Germline V gene sequence: CDR1 KGHDR, CDR2 SFDVKD. The V end lost 7 bases, the J end lost 3 bases, and 14 bases lay between the germline ends. For the CDR3, the DNA is TGTGCCACCAGAGCCTCCGGGTTCGACTATGGCTACACCTTC. Amino acids: CATRASGFDYGYTF.

This clonotype was observed a handful of times. The rearrangement links TRBV2 to TRBJ2-5; TRBD1 is a possible D gene (5 bases). This CDR3 region has 14 residues. Germline assignment: CDR1 SNHLY and CDR2 FYNNEI. V was cut by 7 bases and J by 2 bases, with 14 bases left in between. The CDR3 sequence is CASIKGVIQETQYF. The CDR3 DNA is TGTGCCAGCATCAAAGGGGTGATACAAGAGACCCAGTACTTC. The whole variable domain, filled in from reference TRBV2 and TRBJ2-5, reads EPEVTQTPSHQVTQMGQEVILRCVPISNHLYFYWYRQILGQKVEFLVSFYNNEISEKSEIFDDQFSVERPDGSNFTLKIRSTKLEDSAMYFCASIKGVIQETQYFGPGTRLLVL.

This clonotype was picked up one time. The rearrangement uses TRBV28 and TRBJ2-7, with 13 bases aligning to TRBD2. CDR3 size: 18 residues. With 2 bases clipped from V and 1 base from J, the junction kept 8 bases outside the gene matches. Germline values: CDR1 MDHEN, CDR2 SYDVKM. The CDR3 DNA is TGTGCCAGCAGTTTAGGTCGGGGACTAGCGGGGACATCCTACGAGCAGTACTTC. The encoded protein is CASSLGRGLAGTSYEQYF.

The chain uses TRBV12-3 or TRBV12-4 and TRBJ1-6; D not resolved. This CDR3 spans 12 amino acids. Trimming removed 6 bases at V and 10 bases at J, with 10 bases between. CDR3 region: CASRSLGSPLHF. CDR3 coding DNA: TGTGCCAGCAGATCCCTAGGATCACCCCTCCACTTT.

This chain joins TRBV9 and TRBJ2-3; a possible D gene is TRBD2 (7 bases). The CDR3 spans 15 residues. Germline lookup yields CDR1 SGDLS and CDR2 YYNGEE. The V gene lost 3 bases and the J gene lost 2 bases, with 13 bases spanning the gap. This CDR3 reads CASSGGEGVTDTQYF. The CDR3 DNA sequence: TGTGCCAGCAGCGGTGGGGAGGGGGTCACAGATACGCAGTATTTT. Full variable domain (remainder filled in from reference TRBV9 and TRBJ2-3): DSGVTQTPKHLITATGQRVTLRCSPRSGDLSVYWYQQSLDQGLQFLIQYYNGEERAKGNILERFSAQQFPDLHSELNLSSLELGDSALYFCASSGGEGVTDTQYFGPGTRLTVL.

This clonotype was found many times. This chain uses TRBV5-1 with TRBJ2-7; 7 bases match TRBD1. Germline CDR1 reads SGHRS; CDR2 reads YFSETQ. V trimming: 4 bases; J trimming: 11 bases; junction bases outside the gene matches: 6. The CDR3 runs to 11 residues. The CDR3 nucleotides read TGCGCCAGCAGCCTCGAGGGGACAGAGTACTTC. Residues: CASSLEGTEYF.

In its sample, this clonotype was seen a few times. J is TRBJ1-1 and V is TRBV7-3, with 10 bases aligning to TRBD1. The length of the CDR3 is 17 residues. CDR1 and CDR2 (germline): SGHTA, FQGTGA. V lost 1 base, J lost 5 bases, and 10 bases stayed unmatched. For the CDR3, the DNA is TGTGCCAGCAGCTTAAGTGGGGGGACAGGGGAGACAACTGAAGCTTTCTTT. Protein: CASSLSGGTGETTEAFF. Full variable domain (missing parts from reference TRBV7-3 and TRBJ1-1): GAGVSQTPSNKVTEKGKYVELRCDPISGHTALYWYRQSLGQGPEFLIYFQGTGAADDSGLPNDRFFAVRPEGSVSTLKIQRTERGDSAVYLCASSLSGGTGETTEAFFGQGTRLTVV.

This chain links TRBV29-1 with TRBJ2-7; maybe TRBD1 (6 bases). Trimming removed 4 bases at V and 1 base at J, with 17 bases between. The CDR3 has 15 amino acids. The germline V gene has CDR1 SQVTM and CDR2 ANQGSEA. In DNA form, the CDR3 reads TGCAGCGTTGTAACAGGGATAGGGGCTTCCTACGAGCAGTACTTC. The encoded protein is CSVVTGIGASYEQYF.

This clonotype was counted ten times or more. The chain links TRBV11-3 to TRBJ2-1; 8 nucleotides line up with TRBD2. The CDR3 has 16 amino acids. V was clipped by 5 bases and J by 2 bases; unmatched bases: 8. Germline CDR1 and CDR2: SGHNT and YENEEA. CDR3 DNA sequence: TGTGCCAGCAGCGACCGACGTAGCGGGGCCTACAATGAGCAGTTCTTC. The encoded protein is CASSDRRSGAYNEQFF.

This clonotype was counted only a few times. CDR3 protein: CASSQGQWDEQFF. CDR3 DNA sequence: TGTGCCAGCAGCCAGGGACAGTGGGATGAGCAGTTCTTC. V usage is TRBV7-9 and J usage is TRBJ2-1; TRBD1 aligns across 7 bases. The CDR3 runs to 13 residues. CDR1 is SEHNR, CDR2 FQNEAQ, per germline (reference sequence). Trimming cost V 5 bases and J 8 bases; bases outside gene matches: 6. The full variable domain, its missing parts supplied by reference TRBV7-9 and TRBJ2-1, is DTGVSQNPRHKITKRGQNVTFRCDPISEHNRLYWYRQTLGQGPEFLTYFQNEAQLEKSRLLSDRFSAERPKGSFSTLEIQRTEQGDSAMYLCASSQGQWDEQFFGPGTRLTVL.

This clonotype was recorded a few times. The chain recombines TRBV19 with TRBJ2-7, with TRBD1 matching over 9 bases. J gave up 4 bases and V 7 bases, and 5 bases lay outside the gene matches. Germline lookup yields CDR1 LNHDA and CDR2 SQIVND (reference sequence). The CDR3 consists of 13 residues. The CDR3 DNA reads as TGTGCCAGTACCCCGGACAGGGGATACGAGCAGTACTTC. It specifies CASTPDRGYEQYF.

This clonotype was observed a few times. The rearrangement joins TRBV5-6 to TRBJ2-1, with D perhaps TRBD1 (6 bases). With 4 bases removed from V and 4 bases from J, the gap between germline ends came to 15 bases. CDR1 and CDR2 from the germline V gene are SGHDT and YYEEEE. This CDR3 is built from 15 residues. The CDR3 nucleotides read TGTGCCAGCAGCGCCCCACAGGGCACATACAATGAGCAGTTCTTC. It is translated as CASSAPQGTYNEQFF. Full variable domain (missing parts from reference TRBV5-6 and TRBJ2-1): DAGVTQSPTHLIKTRGQQVTLRCSPKSGHDTVSWYQQALGQGPQFIFQYYEEEERQRGNFPDRFSGHQFPNYSSELNVNALLLGDSALYLCASSAPQGTYNEQFFGPGTRLTVL.

This clonotype was counted only a few times. The CDR3 spells CASSQQGQGAANYGYTF. CDR3 bases: TGCGCCAGCAGCCAGCAGGGACAGGGGGCTGCTAACTATGGCTACACCTTC. V is TRBV4-3 and J is TRBJ1-2, with 12 positions matching TRBD1. V shed 3 bases and J 0 bases; nucleotides not matched to a gene: 5. The CDR3 is 17 amino acids. The germline V gene encodes CDR1 LGHNA and CDR2 YSLEER.

This sequence joins TRBV6-2 or TRBV6-3 and TRBJ2-1, with D uncertain. CDR1 is MNHEY and CDR2 is SVGEGT in the germline V gene. Trimming took 2 bases from V and 12 from J, leaving 14 bases between them. The CDR3 runs to 13 residues. CDR3 residues: CASSYGGPVRQFF. The CDR3 DNA is TGTGCCAGCAGTTACGGTGGCCCTGTGAGGCAGTTCTTC.